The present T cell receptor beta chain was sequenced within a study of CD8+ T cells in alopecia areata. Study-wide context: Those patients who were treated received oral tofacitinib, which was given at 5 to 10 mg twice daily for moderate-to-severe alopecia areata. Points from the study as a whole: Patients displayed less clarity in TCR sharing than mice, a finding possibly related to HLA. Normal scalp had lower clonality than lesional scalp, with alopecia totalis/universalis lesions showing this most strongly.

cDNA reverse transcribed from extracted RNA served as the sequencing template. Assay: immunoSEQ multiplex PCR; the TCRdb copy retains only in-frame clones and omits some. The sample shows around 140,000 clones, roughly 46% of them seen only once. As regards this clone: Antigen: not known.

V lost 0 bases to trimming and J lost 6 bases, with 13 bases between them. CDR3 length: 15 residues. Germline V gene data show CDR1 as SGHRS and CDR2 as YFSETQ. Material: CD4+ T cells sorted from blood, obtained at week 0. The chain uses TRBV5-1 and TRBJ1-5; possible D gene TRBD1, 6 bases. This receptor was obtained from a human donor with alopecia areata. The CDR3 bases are TGCGCCAGCAGCTTGGATGTAGGGGGAAGTCAGCCCCAGCATTTT. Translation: CASSLDVGGSQPQHF.